The present TCR beta chain was sequenced within a study of beta chain features in type 1 diabetes. Study-level findings and limits: Patients with Type 1 diabetes showed moderately but significantly shorter TCRB CDR3s in all four CD4+ subsets.

This CDR3 is 13 amino acids long. In germline, CDR1 is MDHEN, CDR2 SYDVKM. Trimming cost V 6 bases and J 9 bases; bases outside gene matches: 5. This clone was seen more than once but under ten times. Its antigen is currently unknown. Investigators reverse transcribed all isolated RNA, so they sequenced expressed TCRB transcripts. The table came from immunoSEQ multiplex PCR; TCRdb's copy has only in-frame clones and leaves some out. The sample contains 300,000 to 450,000 clones, approximately 12% of which appear only once. The clonotype originates from a man between 18 and 35 years old in good health. The source material was naive CD4+ T cells from blood. The J gene is TRBJ2-1, the V gene TRBV28; the match to TRBD2 covers 10 bases. In nucleotides, the CDR3 is TGTGCCAGCAGGGCTAGCGGGAGAACTGAGCAGTTCTTC. Translation gives CASRASGRTEQFF.